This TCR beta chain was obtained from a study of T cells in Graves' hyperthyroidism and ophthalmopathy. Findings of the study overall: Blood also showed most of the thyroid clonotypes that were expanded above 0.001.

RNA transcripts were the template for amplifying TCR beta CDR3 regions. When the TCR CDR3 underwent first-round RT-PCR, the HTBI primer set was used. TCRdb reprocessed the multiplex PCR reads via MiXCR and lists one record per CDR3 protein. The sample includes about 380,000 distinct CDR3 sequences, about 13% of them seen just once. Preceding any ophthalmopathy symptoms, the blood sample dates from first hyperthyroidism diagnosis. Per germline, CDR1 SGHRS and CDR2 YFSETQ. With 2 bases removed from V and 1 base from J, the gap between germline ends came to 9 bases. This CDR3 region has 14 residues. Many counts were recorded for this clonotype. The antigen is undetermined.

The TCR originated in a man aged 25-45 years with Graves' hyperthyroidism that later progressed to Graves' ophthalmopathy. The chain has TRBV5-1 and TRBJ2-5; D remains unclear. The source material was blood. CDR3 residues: CASSFRSVQETQYF. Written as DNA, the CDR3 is TGCGCCAGCAGCTTTCGGAGCGTCCAAGAGACCCAGTACTTC.